These T cell receptor beta chains were read from a single sample in a study of Ad26.COV2.S vaccination and SARS-CoV-2 variants. Method: immunoSEQ multiplex PCR; TCRdb's copy keeps in-frame clones and lacks some. The sample holds about 350,000 clones; 92% are singletons and the top ten take 3.9%. The sample was peripheral blood, taken after recovery from COVID-19. The receptors were gathered from a human donor who had recovered from COVID-19. The CDR3 runs from the conserved cysteine through the conserved F or W. Fields, in order: V gene, J gene, D gene, clone size, CDR3 DNA, CDR3 protein. The D gene is left open where the match is weak. Clone size, where shown, is once, few, many, or a class for clones that have expanded.

TRBV27,TRBJ1-1,TRBD1,NA,TGTGCCAGCAGTCGCCGACAGGGCTTCGCTGAAGCTTTCTTT,CASSRRQGFAEAFF
TRBV19,TRBJ1-1,TRBD1,NA,TGTGCCAGTAGTATAGTCCGGACAGGGAACACTGAAGCTTTCTTT,CASSIVRTGNTEAFF
TRBV7-2,TRBJ2-5,TRBD2,few,TGTGCCAGCAGCTTAGAGGCTAGCGGGGGGGCTTGGGAGACCCAGTACTTC,CASSLEASGGAWETQYF
TRBV5-1,TRBJ1-6,NA,NA,TGCGCCAGCAGCTACCCCGGGGGGGGACCAAGGGGACCCCTCCACTTT,CASSYPGGGPRGPLHF
TRBV19,TRBJ2-5,TRBD2,NA,TGTGCCAGTAGTACGGGTTTTAAGATAGCGGGGGGGCGGGAGACCCAGTACTTC,CASSTGFKIAGGRETQYF
TRBV2,TRBJ1-1,NA,NA,TGTGCCAGCGCGAACCCCAGGGTCACTGAAGCTTTCTTT,CASANPRVTEAFF
TRBV5-6,TRBJ1-3,NA,NA,TGTGCCAGCAGCTCCCCCCCCCAGCTTGGAAACACCATATATTTT,CASSSPPQLGNTIYF
TRBV19,TRBJ2-5,TRBD2,NA,TGTGCCAGTAGCTTCAGCGGGGGGCAAGAGACCCAGTACTTC,CASSFSGGQETQYF
TRBV9,TRBJ2-2,NA,NA,TGTGCCAGCAGCGTAGGTAGGAGCGGACCCAACACCGGGGAGCTGTTTTTT,CASSVGRSGPNTGELFF
TRBV5-4,TRBJ2-1,TRBD1,NA,TGTGCCAGCAGCTTGGCCAGGGGGCTGAATGAGCAGTTCTTC,CASSLARGLNEQFF
TRBV6-2/TRBV6-3,TRBJ2-3,TRBD2,NA,TGTGCCAGCAGTTACGGGGGACTAGCGGATACAGATACGCAGTATTTT,CASSYGGLADTDTQYF
TRBV4-1,TRBJ2-4,TRBD1,NA,TGCGCCAGCAGCCAACCGGGACAGGCGGACTGGAACATTCAGTACTTC,CASSQPGQADWNIQYF
TRBV9,TRBJ1-2,TRBD1,NA,TGTGCCAGCAGCCTAGCAAGGACAGGGGTTAATGGCTACACCTTC,CASSLARTGVNGYTF
TRBV6-5,TRBJ1-1,NA,NA,TGTGCCAGCAGTTACCCCACAGGTGAAGCTTTCTTT,CASSYPTGEAFF
TRBV2,TRBJ2-6,NA,NA,TGTGCCAGCAGAAACCAGAGGGGGGTACACTCTGGGGCCAACGTCCTGACTTTC,CASRNQRGVHSGANVLTF
TRBV2,TRBJ1-3,NA,NA,TGTGCCAGCAGTGAAGGGGGGCGGGGAGCTGGAAACACCATATATTTT,CASSEGGRGAGNTIYF
TRBV12-3/TRBV12-4,TRBJ2-3,NA,NA,TGTGCCAGCAGTTTGAGGATGACAGATACGCAGTATTTT,CASSLRMTDTQYF
TRBV2,TRBJ2-7,TRBD1,NA,TGTGCCAGCAGATACAGGGGGTACGAGCAGTACTTC,CASRYRGYEQYF
TRBV5-1,TRBJ1-2,NA,NA,TGCGCCAGCAGCAGCGACGGAGACTATGGCTACACCTTC,CASSSDGDYGYTF
TRBV28,TRBJ1-1,NA,NA,TGTGCCAGCAGTTTAGGCAGCAAAGCTTTCTTT,CASSLGSKAFF
TRBV6-5,TRBJ2-7,NA,once,TGTGCCAGCAGTTATAATAAGGGCTACTACGAGCAGTACTTC,CASSYNKGYYEQYF
TRBV7-2,TRBJ1-4,NA,NA,TGTGCCAGCAGCTTAAGACGGGGTAATGAAAAACTGTTTTTT,CASSLRRGNEKLFF
TRBV25-1,TRBJ2-3,TRBD1,NA,TGTGCCAGCAGTGGAAGACAGGGGGCCGGGACAGATACGCAGTATTTT,CASSGRQGAGTDTQYF
TRBV2,TRBJ1-4,TRBD1,NA,TGTGCCAGCAGTGCCCACAGGGGTGGTGAAAAACTGTTTTTT,CASSAHRGGEKLFF
TRBV18,TRBJ2-7,NA,NA,TGTGCCAGCTCACCAGAGAGTTGGGAGCAGTACTTC,CASSPESWEQYF
TRBV28,TRBJ1-5,NA,NA,TGTGCCAGCAGAATGGGGGGTGAGGGACATCAGCCCCAGCATTTT,CASRMGGEGHQPQHF
TRBV7-9,TRBJ1-2,NA,NA,TGTGCCAGCAGCCCCCCCTTTCGAAGGGGACTGTGGGGCTACACCTTC,CASSPPFRRGLWGYTF
TRBV7-9,TRBJ2-7,NA,NA,TGTGCCAGCAGCTTAATTCGGAGCGAGCAGTACTTC,CASSLIRSEQYF
TRBV7-2,TRBJ1-1,TRBD1,NA,TGTGCCAGCAGCCCCAGGGGGCCCACTGAAGCTTTCTTT,CASSPRGPTEAFF
TRBV3-1/TRBV3-2,TRBJ2-1,TRBD2,NA,TGTGCCAGCAGCCGCCGGATAGCGGGGGGCCCATACAATGAGCAGTTCTTC,CASSRRIAGGPYNEQFF
TRBV4-1,TRBJ2-3,NA,NA,TGCGCCAGCAGCCAAGCTCCAGCCCCTAGCACAGATACGCAGTATTTT,CASSQAPAPSTDTQYF
TRBV6-1,TRBJ1-5,TRBD1,NA,TGTGCCAGCAGTGAGGTACAGGGGCCGCCCCAGCATTTT,CASSEVQGPPQHF
TRBV11-2,TRBJ1-4,NA,NA,TGTGCCAGCAGCTCGGCGACACCCCTCTGGGATGAAAAACTGTTTTTT,CASSSATPLWDEKLFF
TRBV19,TRBJ1-1,NA,NA,TGTGCCAGTAGTTTTGCACAGGAAGCTTTCTTT,CASSFAQEAFF
TRBV27,TRBJ2-3,NA,once,TGTGCCAGCAGTTTATCGAGAACAGATACGCAGTATTTT,CASSLSRTDTQYF
TRBV7-9,TRBJ1-2,NA,NA,TGTGCCAGCAGCGCACAGGGTGAGGTCTATGGCTACACCTTC,CASSAQGEVYGYTF
TRBV9,TRBJ2-3,TRBD2,NA,TGTGCCAGCAGCGACTTAGCGGGGGGATACACAGATACGCAGTATTTT,CASSDLAGGYTDTQYF
TRBV19,TRBJ1-4,NA,NA,TGTGCCAGTAGTTATGACCGCTTTGCAACTAATGAAAAACTGTTTTTT,CASSYDRFATNEKLFF
TRBV7-9,TRBJ1-1,NA,NA,TGTGCCAGCAGAACAGCCAACACTGAAGCTTTCTTT,CASRTANTEAFF
TRBV5-1,TRBJ2-4,NA,NA,TGCGCCAGCAGCCCCGACAGGGGAGGGAACATTCAGTACTTC,CASSPDRGGNIQYF
TRBV9,TRBJ2-1,NA,NA,TGTGCCAGCAGCGTACGGCCTATGGTGGATGAGCAGTTCTTC,CASSVRPMVDEQFF
TRBV6-5,TRBJ2-7,NA,NA,TGTGCCAGCAAGGTGCAGGGCTACGAGCAGTACTTC,CASKVQGYEQYF
TRBV6-4,TRBJ2-7,NA,NA,TGTGCCAGCAGTGTGAGCGGGTCAAGCTCCTACGAGCAGTACTTC,CASSVSGSSSYEQYF
TRBV6-2/TRBV6-3,TRBJ2-5,NA,NA,TGTGCCAGCAGTGGTATGGCGGCAGGGTCCCAGTACTTC,CASSGMAAGSQYF
TRBV7-8,TRBJ2-7,TRBD1,NA,TGTGCCAGCAGCCCGCGCCCGGGACAGATAACCTACGAGCAGTACTTC,CASSPRPGQITYEQYF
TRBV7-9,TRBJ1-5,NA,NA,TGTGCCAGCAGCCCCGGCCAATCGGCCCAGCATTTT,CASSPGQSAQHF
TRBV7-8,TRBJ2-5,NA,NA,TGTGCCAGCAGCTTAGACGGCTATTACCAAGAGACCCAGTACTTC,CASSLDGYYQETQYF